The sequence of this T cell receptor beta chain was determined in a study of T cells in Graves' hyperthyroidism and ophthalmopathy. Study-level points and caveats: Ophthalmopathy and stable hyperthyroidism were told apart by a 13 V-J model.

Deletions cut 2 bases from V and 7 bases from J, with 13 bases between. Looked up from germline, CDR1 is MDHEN and CDR2 is SYDVKM. This CDR3 has 14 residues. Regions amplified from RNA transcripts were the TCR beta CDR3 regions. HTBI primers were employed in a first-round RT-PCR of the TCR CDR3. TCRdb recomputed calls from the multiplex PCR reads with MiXCR, one row per CDR3 protein. The repertoire has under 400,000 distinct CDR3 sequences, 25% of them found once; the top ten carry roughly 80%. This clonotype showed up many times. The antigen is undetermined. The receptor was derived from a man between 50 and 59 years old with Graves' hyperthyroidism. The chain carries TRBV28 and TRBJ2-3; possibly TRBD1 for D (6 bases). Sequencing was carried out using blood. The CDR3 nucleotides are TGTGCCAGCAGTTTACCGCTCGGACAGAATACGCAGTATTTT. It is translated as CASSLPLGQNTQYF.